Shown below are 18 T cell receptor beta chains from a single sample sequenced in a study of PD-1 blockade in mismatch repair-deficient tumors. Sequencing used immunoSEQ multiplex PCR; TCRdb keeps in-frame clones, though not all of them. The sample includes 40,000 or so clones, approximately 80% of them seen just once. This specimen consisted of PBMCs, obtained approximately 9 months after starting pembrolizumab. The source is an adult with mismatch repair-deficient cancer.

This chain connects TRBV9 to TRBJ2-1, with 11 bases lining up with TRBD2. Unmatched junction bases numbered 13, after V lost 3 bases and J lost 5 bases. Germline CDR1 is SGDLS and CDR2 is YYNGEE. The CDR3 is made up of 18 amino acids. This CDR3 is CASSEHSGTSGSHNEQFF. Written as DNA, the CDR3 is TGTGCCAGCAGCGAACACTCCGGGACTAGCGGAAGTCACAATGAGCAGTTCTTC.

This clone is a singleton in its sample. The chain combines TRBV9 with TRBJ1-1; D is unclear. The CDR3 is 12 amino acids. CDR1 is SGDLS, CDR2 YYNGEE, per germline. V lost 2 bases and J 5 bases, leaving 7 bases between the germline ends. The CDR3 DNA reads TGTGCCAGCAGCGTTTCGGGGACTGAAGCTTTCTTT. Its translation is CASSVSGTEAFF.

This clone was found once. The V and J genes are TRBV7-9 and TRBJ2-1, with 7 bases matching TRBD1. Trimming cost V 5 bases and J 8 bases; bases outside gene matches: 6. The germline V gene has CDR1 SEHNR and CDR2 FQNEAQ (reference sequence). The CDR3 spans 13 residues. The chain's CDR3 is CASSQDTGDEQFF. For the CDR3, the DNA is TGTGCCAGCAGCCAAGATACAGGGGATGAGCAGTTCTTC. The full variable domain, completed using reference TRBV7-9 and TRBJ2-1, is DTGVSQNPRHKITKRGQNVTFRCDPISEHNRLYWYRQTLGQGPEFLTYFQNEAQLEKSRLLSDRFSAERPKGSFSTLEIQRTEQGDSAMYLCASSQDTGDEQFFGPGTRLTVL.

The chain uses TRBV25-1 and TRBJ1-2, with 7 bases aligning to TRBD1. The germline V gene has CDR1 MGHDK and CDR2 SYGVNS. V gave up 2 bases and J gave up 8 bases; unmatched junction bases: 11. The CDR3 runs to 15 residues. This chain's CDR3 is CASSERWGQIRGYTF. CDR3 nucleotides: TGTGCCAGCAGTGAAAGGTGGGGACAGATCCGAGGCTACACCTTC.

V is TRBV29-1 and J is TRBJ2-5; TRBD1 matches at 9 bases. Germline CDR1 SQVTM, CDR2 ANQGSEA. J gave up 5 bases and V 1 base, and 5 bases lay outside the gene matches. This CDR3 has 14 amino acids. CDR3 bases: TGCAGCGTTGAAGGAGACAGGGGGAGGGAGACCCAGTACTTC. This codes for CSVEGDRGRETQYF.

This chain joins TRBV6-5 and TRBJ2-3; D is undetermined. The CDR3 contains 13 residues. Trimming left V 2 bases short and J 6 bases short, with 9 bases between. Germline V gene lookup returns CDR1 MNHEY and CDR2 SVGAGI. This chain's CDR3 is CASSYTAPDTQYF. CDR3 DNA: TGTGCCAGCAGTTACACAGCACCGGATACGCAGTATTTT.

The chain links TRBV29-1 to TRBJ2-5; 7 bases are a match to TRBD1. The CDR3 has 10 amino acids. V lost 7 bases to trimming and J lost 10 bases; unmatched junction nucleotides: 6. Germline CDR1 and CDR2: SQVTM and ANQGSEA. The DNA for the CDR3 is TGCAGCGCTAAAACAGGGGACCAGTACTTC. Translating gives CSAKTGDQYF.

Only a few counts were recorded for this clone. The gene calls are TRBV6-1 and TRBJ1-2, with D perhaps TRBD1 (5 bases). Germline V gene data show CDR1 as MNHNS and CDR2 as SASEGT. Trimming took 7 bases from V and 7 from J, leaving 16 bases between them. This CDR3 has 13 residues. This CDR3 reads CASNPTGEIGYTF. DNA for the CDR3: TGTGCCAGCAACCCGACGGGGGAGATTGGCTACACCTTC.

V and J are TRBV27 and TRBJ2-1; 10 bases agree with TRBD1. Germline values: CDR1 MNHEY, CDR2 SMNVEV (reference sequence). The CDR3 extends over 16 amino acids. V gave up 5 bases and J gave up 3 bases; unmatched junction bases: 7. The CDR3 loop reads CASSARDRGDYNEQFF. For the CDR3, the DNA is TGTGCCAGCAGTGCGCGGGACAGGGGTGACTACAATGAGCAGTTCTTC.

The chain is built from TRBV10-3 and TRBJ1-5; 11 positions agree with TRBD1. The CDR3 spans 16 residues. After removal of 2 bases from V and 11 bases from J, the junction contained 11 bases not matched to a gene. In germline, CDR1 is ENHRY, CDR2 SYGVKD. The CDR3 sequence: CAISEGPGTGGISQHF. In DNA, the CDR3 is TGTGCCATCAGTGAGGGGCCCGGGACAGGGGGAATTTCCCAGCATTTT.

The rearrangement joins TRBV15 to TRBJ2-7, with D uncertain. The CDR3 sequence is 12 residues long. V was pared by 0 bases and J by 5 bases, with 5 bases between. Looked up from germline, CDR1 is LNHNV and CDR2 is YYDKDF (reference sequence). Here the CDR3 DNA reads TGTGCCACCAGCAGAGACCGGGACGAGCAGTACTTC. It specifies CATSRDRDEQYF.

V usage is TRBV18 and J usage is TRBJ2-1, with TRBD2 matching over 7 bases. This CDR3 spans 17 amino acids. Looked up from germline, CDR1 is KGHSH and CDR2 is LQKENI. J was trimmed by 4 bases and V by 1 base; bases with no gene match: 10. DNA for the CDR3: TGTGCCAGCTCACCACACCTTCCTTCTAGCGGATACAATGAGCAGTTCTTC. Translating it yields CASSPHLPSSGYNEQFF.

This chain links TRBV19 with TRBJ1-4; D perhaps matches TRBD1 (6 bases). Between the trimmed V and J ends, which lost 5 bases and 7 bases, there was a span of 17 bases. CDR3 length: 15 residues. Germline V gene data show CDR1 as LNHDA and CDR2 as SQIVND (reference sequence). The CDR3 reads CASSAAGVGSEKLFF. CDR3 coding DNA: TGTGCCAGTAGTGCCGCAGGGGTAGGGAGTGAAAAACTGTTTTTT.

The V call is TRBV7-8, the J call TRBJ2-2, with 11 bases that match TRBD2. Germline loops: CDR1 SGHVS, CDR2 FQNEAQ. The CDR3 has 18 residues. J lost 1 base, V lost 2 bases, and 6 bases had no gene match. The chain's CDR3 is CASSLIRLAGMNTGELFF. CDR3 DNA: TGTGCCAGCAGCTTAATAAGACTAGCGGGAATGAACACCGGGGAGCTGTTTTTT.

Here the CDR3 DNA reads TGTGCCAGCAGCTTCGGGACTAGCGGGAGGGCCGACAATGAGCAGTTCTTC. Translation: CASSFGTSGRADNEQFF. The chain couples TRBV28 to TRBJ2-1, with TRBD2 matching over 16 bases. The CDR3 sequence is 17 residues long. Trimming at V came to 6 bases and at J to 5 bases, leaving 7 bases not matched to a gene. CDR1 and CDR2 from the germline V gene are MDHEN and SYDVKM.

This clone has only one observation. J is TRBJ2-1 and V is TRBV18; 9 nucleotides line up with TRBD2. This CDR3 is 15 amino acids long. Trimming cost V 1 base and J 6 bases; bases outside gene matches: 4. Germline V gives CDR1 KGHSH, CDR2 LQKENI. The CDR3 sequence: CASSPQREVSNEQFF. The CDR3 DNA sequence: TGTGCCAGCTCACCACAGCGGGAGGTGAGCAATGAGCAGTTCTTC.

The chain links TRBV7-2 to TRBJ2-7; the match to TRBD2 covers 8 bases. CDR1 and CDR2 from the germline V gene are SGHTA and FQGNSA. The junction had 11 bases not matched to a gene; V was cut back by 6 bases and J by 4 bases. There are 15 residues in the CDR3. This CDR3 is CASSSTGLGSYEQYF. The CDR3 nucleotides are TGTGCCAGCAGTTCGACGGGACTAGGATCTTACGAGCAGTACTTC.

The rearrangement uses TRBV5-6 and TRBJ1-5; D call uncertain. This CDR3 has 17 residues. Germline assignment: CDR1 SGHDT and CDR2 YYEEEE. With 0 bases removed from V and 2 bases from J, the gap between germline ends came to 15 bases. Written as DNA, the CDR3 is TGTGCCAGCAGCTTGGCCGGAGGGCCGTCGGGCAATCAGCCCCAGCATTTT. It translates to CASSLAGGPSGNQPQHF.